Listed below are T cell receptor beta chains from one sample, sequenced in a study of blood T cell repertoires in COVID-19. The protocol was immunoSEQ multiplex PCR, while the TCRdb copy is restricted to in-frame clones and leaves out a portion. The sample includes 40,000 to 45,000 clones, around nine tenths of them seen just once. The sample taken for sequencing was peripheral blood. These receptors all come from a human donor in a cohort sampled during active COVID-19. Both conserved end residues are part of each CDR3. Each record gives: V gene, D gene, J gene, clone size, CDR3 DNA, CDR3 protein. The D gene is left open where the match is weak. Expanded clones get a size class; other rows say once, few or many, or leave the size out.

V gene: TRBV6-2/TRBV6-3; D gene: TRBD1; J gene: TRBJ1-6; clone size: -; CDR3 DNA: TGTGCCAGCAGTTCGATCCGGGACAGTGTCTCCTATAATTCACCCCTCCACTTT; CDR3 protein: CASSSIRDSVSYNSPLHF
V gene: TRBV19; D gene: -; J gene: TRBJ2-1; clone size: -; CDR3 DNA: TGTGCCAGTAGTATTGTAGCGATAGGGAATGAGCAGTTCTTC; CDR3 protein: CASSIVAIGNEQFF
V gene: TRBV30; D gene: -; J gene: TRBJ1-4; clone size: -; CDR3 DNA: TGTGCCTGGAGTAAAAGCGGGACCGGGGGGGAAAAACTGTTTTTT; CDR3 protein: CAWSKSGTGGEKLFF
V gene: TRBV9; D gene: TRBD2; J gene: TRBJ2-1; clone size: few; CDR3 DNA: TGTGCCAGCAGCATAAATAGCGGGGGCCCGTATGAGCAGTTCTTC; CDR3 protein: CASSINSGGPYEQFF
V gene: TRBV28; D gene: -; J gene: TRBJ2-7; clone size: -; CDR3 DNA: TGTGCCAGCAGCTCGATTAGGGCAGGGGTACTTGACGAGCAGTACTTC; CDR3 protein: CASSSIRAGVLDEQYF
V gene: TRBV7-2; D gene: TRBD2; J gene: TRBJ2-5; clone size: once; CDR3 DNA: TGTGCCAGCAGCTTAGGTTTAGCGGGGGGGCAAGAGACCCAGTACTTC; CDR3 protein: CASSLGLAGGQETQYF
V gene: TRBV5-1; D gene: TRBD1; J gene: TRBJ1-2; clone size: once; CDR3 DNA: TGCGCCAGCAGCTTGTCCCGGGACAGCAACTATGGCTACACCTTC; CDR3 protein: CASSLSRDSNYGYTF
V gene: TRBV27; D gene: -; J gene: TRBJ2-1; clone size: once; CDR3 DNA: TGTGCCAGCAGCCCGGGGCAGGACTACCTCGGGAACAATGAGCAGTTCTTC; CDR3 protein: CASSPGQDYLGNNEQFF
V gene: TRBV5-1; D gene: TRBD1; J gene: TRBJ1-2; clone size: once; CDR3 DNA: TGCGCCAGCAGCTCAACAGGGGGATCTAACTATGGCTACACCTTC; CDR3 protein: CASSSTGGSNYGYTF
V gene: TRBV11-1; D gene: TRBD1; J gene: TRBJ2-2; clone size: -; CDR3 DNA: TGTGCCAGCAGCTTGACAGGGAGTACTGACACCGGGGAGCTGTTTTTT; CDR3 protein: CASSLTGSTDTGELFF